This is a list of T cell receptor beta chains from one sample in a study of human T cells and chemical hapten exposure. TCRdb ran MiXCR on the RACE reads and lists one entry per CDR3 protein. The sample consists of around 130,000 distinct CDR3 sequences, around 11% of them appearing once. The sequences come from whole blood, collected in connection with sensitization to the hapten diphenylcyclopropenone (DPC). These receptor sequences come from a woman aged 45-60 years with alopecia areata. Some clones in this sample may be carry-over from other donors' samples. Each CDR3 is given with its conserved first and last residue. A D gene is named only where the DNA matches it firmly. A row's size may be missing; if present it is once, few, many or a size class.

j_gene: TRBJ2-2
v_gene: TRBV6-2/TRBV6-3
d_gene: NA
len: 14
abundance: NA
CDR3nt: TGTGCCACTGCGGAGAGGGAGAGCCCCGGGGAGCTGTTTTTT
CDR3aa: CATAERESPGELFF

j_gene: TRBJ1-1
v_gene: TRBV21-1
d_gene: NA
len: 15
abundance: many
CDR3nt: TGTGCCAGCAGCAAAGTAGGGGCCATTGGCACTGAAGCTTTCTTT
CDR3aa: CASSKVGAIGTEAFF

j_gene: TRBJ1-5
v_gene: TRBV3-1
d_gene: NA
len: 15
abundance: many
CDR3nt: TGTGCCAGCAGCCAAGGATGGCAGGGTAATCAGCCCCAGCATTTT
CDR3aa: CASSQGWQGNQPQHF

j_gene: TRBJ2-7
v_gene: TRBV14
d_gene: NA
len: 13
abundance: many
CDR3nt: TGTGCCAGCAGCCAGGACACCTCCTACGAGCAGTACTTC
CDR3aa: CASSQDTSYEQYF

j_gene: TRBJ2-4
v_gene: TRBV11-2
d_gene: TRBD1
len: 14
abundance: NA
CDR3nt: TGTGCCAGCAGCTTCGGGACAGGGAGTAGCATTCAGTACTTC
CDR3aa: CASSFGTGSSIQYF

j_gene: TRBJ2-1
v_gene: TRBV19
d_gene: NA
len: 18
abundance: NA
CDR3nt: TGTGCCAGTAGTATTAAGGGTAGAGCGGACCACCGGAGGAATGAGCAGTTCTTC
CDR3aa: CASSIKGRADHRRNEQFF

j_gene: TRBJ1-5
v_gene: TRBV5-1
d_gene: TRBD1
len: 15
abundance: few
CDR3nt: TGCGCCAGCAGCTTGTCAACAGGGGGGCGTCAGCCCCAGCATTTT
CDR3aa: CASSLSTGGRQPQHF

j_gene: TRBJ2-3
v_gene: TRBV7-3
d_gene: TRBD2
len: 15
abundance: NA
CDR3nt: TGTGCCAGCAGGTCGGGCGGGAGCAAGGCAGATACGCAGTATTTT
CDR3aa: CASRSGGSKADTQYF

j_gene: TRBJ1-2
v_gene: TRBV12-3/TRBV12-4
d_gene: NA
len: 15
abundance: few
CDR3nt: TGTGCCAGCAGCTTCTCCGGGTCCAGGGTCTATGGCTACACCTTC
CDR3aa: CASSFSGSRVYGYTF

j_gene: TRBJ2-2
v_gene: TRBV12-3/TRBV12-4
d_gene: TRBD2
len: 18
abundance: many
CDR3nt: TGTGCCAGCAGTTCCCGGCTAGCGGCCTTTTCGAACACCGGGGAGCTGTTTTTT
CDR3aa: CASSSRLAAFSNTGELFF

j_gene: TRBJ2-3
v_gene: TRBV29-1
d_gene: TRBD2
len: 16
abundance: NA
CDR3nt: TGCAGCTCCGCCTGGACTAGCGGGGGGTTAACAGATACGCAGTATTTT
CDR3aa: CSSAWTSGGLTDTQYF

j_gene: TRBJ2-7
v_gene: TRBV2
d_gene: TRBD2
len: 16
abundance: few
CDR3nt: TGTGCCAGCAGTTTTAGGACTAGCGGGGGGTCCTACGAGCAGTACTTC
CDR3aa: CASSFRTSGGSYEQYF

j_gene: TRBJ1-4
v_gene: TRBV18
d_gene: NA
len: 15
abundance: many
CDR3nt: TGTGCCAGCTCACCTGAACAGGGCACTGGGGAAAAACTGTTTTTT
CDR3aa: CASSPEQGTGEKLFF

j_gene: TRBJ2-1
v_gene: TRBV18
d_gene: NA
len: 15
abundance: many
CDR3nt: TGTGCCAGCTCGCTGGGACGGAGCTCAGGCAATGAGCAGTTCTTC
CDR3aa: CASSLGRSSGNEQFF